This TCR beta chain was sequenced in a study of vaccination effects on CD4 cells after COVID-19. Background on the study: Each participant was administered two doses of either the BNT162b2 or the mRNA-1273 vaccine. General study points: Only 1 of 255 vaccine-induced clones from healthy vaccinees cross-reacted with common cold coronaviruses.

Germline CDR1 reads LNHDA; CDR2 reads SQIVND (reference sequence). CDR3 size: 16 residues. V lost 4 bases and J lost 4; bases outside the gene matches: 10. Ahead of sequencing, the ViraFEST assay grew antigen-specific CD4+ T cells using viral peptide pools. Isolating CD4+ T cells followed more than eight days of culture. In the vaccine recipients, nucleocapsid antibodies were negative and there was no prior SARS-CoV-2 infection. IL-2 medium supplanted half the medium on days 3 and 7. Sequencing used immunoSEQ multiplex PCR; TCRdb keeps in-frame clones, though not all of them. The sample carries about 55,000 clones, under 70% recorded once. Remarks on this clone: Its antigen is undetermined.

The sequence was obtained from a human donor who received a COVID-19 vaccine. The specimen comprised CD4+ T cells from PBMCs cultured with SARS-CoV-2 spike peptides, sampled before COVID-19 vaccination. The genes are TRBV19 and TRBJ1-5, with 7 bases identical to TRBD1. CDR3 in amino acids: CASSTTGTTINQPQHF. Here the CDR3 DNA reads TGTGCCAGTAGTACGACAGGGACCACAATTAATCAGCCCCAGCATTTT.